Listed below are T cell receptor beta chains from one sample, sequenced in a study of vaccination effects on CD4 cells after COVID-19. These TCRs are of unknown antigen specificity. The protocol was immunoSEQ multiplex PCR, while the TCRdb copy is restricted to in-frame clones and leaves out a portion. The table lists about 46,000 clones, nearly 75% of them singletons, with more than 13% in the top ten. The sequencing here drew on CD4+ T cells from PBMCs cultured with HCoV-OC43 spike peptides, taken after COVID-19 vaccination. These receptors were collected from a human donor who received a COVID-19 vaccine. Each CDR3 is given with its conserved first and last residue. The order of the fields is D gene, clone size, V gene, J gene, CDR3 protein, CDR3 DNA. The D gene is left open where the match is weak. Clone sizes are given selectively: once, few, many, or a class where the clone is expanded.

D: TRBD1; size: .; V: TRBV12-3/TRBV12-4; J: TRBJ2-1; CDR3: CASSLPRQGSQFF; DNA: TGTGCCAGCAGTTTACCGAGACAGGGTTCGCAGTTCTTC
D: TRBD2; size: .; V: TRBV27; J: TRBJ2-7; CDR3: CASSFSIAGGLAYEQYF; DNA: TGTGCCAGCAGTTTTTCGATAGCGGGAGGCTTAGCCTACGAGCAGTACTTC
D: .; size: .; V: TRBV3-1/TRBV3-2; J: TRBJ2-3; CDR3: CASSPGGRGGTDTQYF; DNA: TGTGCCAGCAGCCCAGGGGGCAGGGGGGGTACAGATACGCAGTATTTT
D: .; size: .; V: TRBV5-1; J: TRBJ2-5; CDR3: CASSLLGDLETQYF; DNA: TGCGCCAGCAGCTTGTTGGGGGATTTGGAGACCCAGTACTTC
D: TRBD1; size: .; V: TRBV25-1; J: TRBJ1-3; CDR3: CASSEAGGGVGNTIYF; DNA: TGTGCCAGCAGTGAAGCAGGAGGGGGCGTTGGAAACACCATATATTTT
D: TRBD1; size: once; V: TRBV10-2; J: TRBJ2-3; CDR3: CASRDRDTDTQYF; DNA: TGCGCCAGCAGGGACAGGGACACAGATACGCAGTATTTT
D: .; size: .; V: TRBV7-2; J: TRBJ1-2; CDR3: CASSMTGYGYTF; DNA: TGTGCCAGCAGCATGACAGGCTATGGCTACACCTTC
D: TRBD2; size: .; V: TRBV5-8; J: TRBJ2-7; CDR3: CASSHQLAGGPEQYF; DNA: TGTGCCAGCAGCCACCAACTAGCGGGAGGGCCTGAACAGTACTTC
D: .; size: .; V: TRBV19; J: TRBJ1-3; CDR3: CASSIVAQSIRLGNTIYF; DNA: TGTGCCAGTAGTATAGTAGCACAGAGCATAAGACTCGGAAACACCATATATTTT
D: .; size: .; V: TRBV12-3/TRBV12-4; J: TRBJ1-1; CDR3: CASSLLMNTEAFF; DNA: TGTGCCAGCAGCCTTTTAATGAACACTGAAGCTTTCTTT
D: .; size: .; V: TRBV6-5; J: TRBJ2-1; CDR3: CASEDVEQFF; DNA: TGTGCCAGCGAGGACGTCGAGCAGTTCTTC
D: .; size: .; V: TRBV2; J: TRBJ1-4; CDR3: CASRMPNEKLFF; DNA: TGTGCCAGCAGGATGCCAAATGAAAAACTGTTTTTT
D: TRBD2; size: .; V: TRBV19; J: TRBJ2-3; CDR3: CASSNRRPGLAGGRTDTQYF; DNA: TGTGCCAGTAGTAATCGCCGACCGGGACTAGCGGGAGGGCGCACAGATACGCAGTATTTT
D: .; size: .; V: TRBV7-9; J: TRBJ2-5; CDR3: CASSSTGRETQYF; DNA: TGTGCCAGCAGCTCGACAGGGAGGGAGACCCAGTACTTC
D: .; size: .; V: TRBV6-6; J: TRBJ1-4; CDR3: CASSDRDNNEKLFF; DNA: TGTGCCAGCAGTGACAGAGATAATAATGAAAAACTGTTTTTT
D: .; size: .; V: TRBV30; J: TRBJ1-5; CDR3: CAWSGNSNQPQHF; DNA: TGTGCCTGGAGTGGAAATAGCAATCAGCCCCAGCATTTT
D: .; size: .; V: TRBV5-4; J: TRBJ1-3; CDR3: CASSLGGADSGNTIYF; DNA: TGTGCCAGCAGCTTGGGCGGGGCCGACTCTGGAAACACCATATATTTT
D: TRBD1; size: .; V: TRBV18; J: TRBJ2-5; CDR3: CASSPPGQAKETQYF; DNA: TGTGCCAGCTCACCTCCGGGACAGGCGAAAGAGACCCAGTACTTC
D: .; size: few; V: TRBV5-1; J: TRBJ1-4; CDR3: CASRVGAGATNEKLFF; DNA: TGCGCCAGCAGGGTCGGGGCTGGGGCAACTAATGAAAAACTGTTTTTT
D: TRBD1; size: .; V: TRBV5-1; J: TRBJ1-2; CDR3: CASSLASGRDSPNYGYTF; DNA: TGCGCCAGCAGCTTGGCCTCGGGCCGGGACAGTCCTAACTATGGCTACACCTTC
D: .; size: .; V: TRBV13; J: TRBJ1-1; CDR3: CASSFAGHYTEAFF; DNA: TGTGCCAGCAGCTTCGCAGGGCATTACACTGAAGCTTTCTTT
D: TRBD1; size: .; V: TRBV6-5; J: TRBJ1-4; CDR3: CASSYSPGQLAEKLFF; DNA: TGTGCCAGCAGTTACTCCCCGGGACAGCTCGCGGAAAAACTGTTTTTT
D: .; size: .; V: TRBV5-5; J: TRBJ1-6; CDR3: CASSRVGSDNSPLHF; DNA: TGTGCCAGCAGCAGAGTAGGGTCGGATAATTCACCCCTCCACTTT
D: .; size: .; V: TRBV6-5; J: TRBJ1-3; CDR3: CASWGRTSGNTIYF; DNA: TGTGCCAGCTGGGGCAGGACCTCTGGAAACACCATATATTTT
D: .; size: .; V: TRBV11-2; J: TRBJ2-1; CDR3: CASSPIRRQDTHEQFF; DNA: TGTGCCAGCAGCCCCATCCGACGACAGGACACACACGAGCAGTTCTTC
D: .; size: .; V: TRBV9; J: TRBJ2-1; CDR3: CASSPLGGESNEQFF; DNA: TGTGCCAGCAGCCCCCTAGGGGGGGAGAGCAATGAGCAGTTCTTC
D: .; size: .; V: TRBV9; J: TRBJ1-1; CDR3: CASSVVGGGDTEAFF; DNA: TGTGCCAGCAGCGTAGTTGGGGGAGGGGACACTGAAGCTTTCTTT
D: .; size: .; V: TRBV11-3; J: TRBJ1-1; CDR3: CASSLRPDTEAFF; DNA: TGTGCCAGCAGCTTAAGGCCGGACACTGAAGCTTTCTTT
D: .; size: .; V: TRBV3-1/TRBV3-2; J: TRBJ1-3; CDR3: CASSQESFAGNTIYF; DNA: TGTGCCAGCAGCCAAGAAAGTTTTGCTGGAAACACCATATATTTT
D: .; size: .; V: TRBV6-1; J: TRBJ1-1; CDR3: CASSEHQNTEAFF; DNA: TGTGCCAGCAGTGAACATCAGAACACTGAAGCTTTCTTT
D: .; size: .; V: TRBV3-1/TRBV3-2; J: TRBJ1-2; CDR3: CASSLYRSTGYTF; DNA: TGTGCCAGCAGCCTATATAGAAGCACGGGCTACACCTTC
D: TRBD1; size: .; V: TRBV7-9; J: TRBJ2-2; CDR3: CASSSVDRVTGELFF; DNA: TGTGCCAGCAGCTCCGTCGACAGGGTCACCGGGGAGCTGTTTTTT
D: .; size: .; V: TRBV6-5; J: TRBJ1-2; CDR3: CASSYGQGLRGYTF; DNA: TGTGCCAGCAGTTACGGTCAGGGGCTTCGTGGCTACACCTTC
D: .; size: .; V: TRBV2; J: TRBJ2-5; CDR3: CASTKQETQYF; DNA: TGTGCCAGCACTAAGCAAGAGACCCAGTACTTC
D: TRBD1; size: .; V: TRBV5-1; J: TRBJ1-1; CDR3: CASSFEGATEAFF; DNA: TGCGCCAGCAGCTTCGAGGGGGCGACTGAAGCTTTCTTT
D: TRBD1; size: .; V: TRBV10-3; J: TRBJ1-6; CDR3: CAISPDRGSSPLHF; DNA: TGTGCCATCAGCCCTGACAGGGGAAGCTCACCCCTCCACTTT
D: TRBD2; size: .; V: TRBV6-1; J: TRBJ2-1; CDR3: CASSESWGGLSYNEQFF; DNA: TGTGCCAGCAGTGAATCATGGGGGGGACTCTCCTACAATGAGCAGTTCTTC
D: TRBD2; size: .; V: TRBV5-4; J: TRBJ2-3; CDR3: CASSYAGASGAGDTQYF; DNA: TGTGCCAGCAGCTACGCCGGCGCTAGCGGGGCTGGAGATACGCAGTATTTT
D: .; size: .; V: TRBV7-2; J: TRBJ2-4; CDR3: CASSLPSVGKNIQYF; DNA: TGTGCCAGCAGCTTACCTAGCGTAGGGAAAAACATTCAGTACTTC
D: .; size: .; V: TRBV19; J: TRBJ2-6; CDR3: CASRESGANVLTF; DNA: TGTGCCAGTAGGGAATCTGGGGCCAACGTCCTGACTTTC
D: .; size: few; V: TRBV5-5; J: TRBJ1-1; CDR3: CASSLAWGYTEAFF; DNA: TGTGCCAGCAGCTTGGCGTGGGGGTACACTGAAGCTTTCTTT
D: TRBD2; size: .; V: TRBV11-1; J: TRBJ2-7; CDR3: CASSLGGSLSYEQYF; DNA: TGTGCCAGCAGCTTGGGCGGGAGCTTGTCCTACGAGCAGTACTTC
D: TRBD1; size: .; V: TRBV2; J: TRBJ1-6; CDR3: CASSVEGGASSPLHF; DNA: TGTGCCAGCAGTGTTGAAGGGGGCGCTTCGTCACCCCTCCACTTT
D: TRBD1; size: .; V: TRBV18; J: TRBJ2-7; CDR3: CASSSGTGVYEQYF; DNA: TGTGCCAGCTCATCCGGGACAGGGGTCTACGAGCAGTACTTC
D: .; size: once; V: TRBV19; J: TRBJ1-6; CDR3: CASRGSPENSPLHF; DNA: TGTGCCAGTAGGGGATCGCCAGAGAATTCACCCCTCCACTTT
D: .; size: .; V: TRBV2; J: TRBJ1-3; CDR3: CASSEALKGPTGNTIYF; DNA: TGTGCCAGCAGTGAAGCGCTTAAGGGTCCGACTGGAAACACCATATATTTT
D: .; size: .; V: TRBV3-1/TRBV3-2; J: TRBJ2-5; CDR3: CASSQNVEVRETQYF; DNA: TGTGCCAGCAGCCAAAACGTGGAGGTGAGAGAGACCCAGTACTTC
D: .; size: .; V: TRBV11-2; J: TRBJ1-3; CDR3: CASSLLSGSGNTIYF; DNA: TGTGCCAGCAGCTTACTATCGGGGTCCGGAAACACCATATATTTT
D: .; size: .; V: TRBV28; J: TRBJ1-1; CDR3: CASRLQGNTEAFF; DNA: TGTGCCAGCAGATTACAGGGGAACACTGAAGCTTTCTTT
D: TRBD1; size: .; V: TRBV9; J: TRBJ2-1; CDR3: CASSGGQGMGNEQFF; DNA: TGTGCCAGCAGCGGTGGACAGGGGATGGGGAATGAGCAGTTCTTC
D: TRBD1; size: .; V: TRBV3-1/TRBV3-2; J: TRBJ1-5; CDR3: CASSQGLDRVHQPQHF; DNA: TGTGCCAGCAGCCAAGGTTTAGACAGGGTTCATCAGCCCCAGCATTTT
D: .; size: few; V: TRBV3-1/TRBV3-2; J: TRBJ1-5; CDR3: CASSQDRAQPQHF; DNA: TGTGCCAGCAGCCAAGATCGGGCTCAGCCCCAGCATTTT
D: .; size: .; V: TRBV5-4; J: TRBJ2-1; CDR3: CASSLGSPNEQFF; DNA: TGTGCCAGCAGCTTGGGTAGCCCCAATGAGCAGTTCTTC
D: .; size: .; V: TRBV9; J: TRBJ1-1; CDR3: CASSVEVNTEAFF; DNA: TGTGCCAGCAGCGTAGAAGTTAACACTGAAGCTTTCTTT
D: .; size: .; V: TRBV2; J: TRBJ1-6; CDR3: CATKTDYNSPLHF; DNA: TGTGCCACCAAGACGGATTATAATTCACCCCTCCACTTT